Following are 20 T cell receptor beta chains from one sample sequenced in a study of T cell changes during pregnancy in multiple sclerosis (dated by TCRdb to between 2018 and 2020). Libraries were built with the immunoSEQ multiplex PCR assay. TCRdb re-hosts the immuneACCESS table, in-frame sequences only. Its copies lack some clones; in the studies checked, an unresolved V gene accounts for under half of them, and the cause for the rest is not known. This sample comprises over 55,000 clones, around 92% of them detected only once. Around 2.3% of the sample goes to the ten largest clones. The sequences come from peripheral blood, collected in the first trimester of pregnancy. The receptor source for this set is a female donor with multiple sclerosis, enrolled in a pregnancy study.

The chain employs TRBV13 and TRBJ2-3; tentative D call: TRBD2 (6 bases). CDR3 length equals 15 residues. Germline loops: CDR1 PRHDT, CDR2 FYEKMQ (reference sequence). Trimming shortened V by 1 base and J by 2 bases, and 10 bases separated the two germline ends. The CDR3 DNA reads as TGTGCCAGCAGCTTAGTATCTAGCGCCACAGATACGCAGTATTTT. The encoded protein is CASSLVSSATDTQYF.

The J gene is TRBJ1-1, the V gene TRBV5-1; tentative D call: TRBD1 (6 bases). The CDR3 has 17 residues. The germline V gene encodes CDR1 SGHRS and CDR2 YFSETQ. V was clipped by 4 bases and J by 3 bases, with 22 bases between them. The CDR3 loop is CASSQGKMRVLDTEAFF. The DNA of the CDR3 is TGCGCCAGCAGCCAGGGGAAAATGAGGGTCCTGGACACTGAAGCTTTCTTT.

This clone appeared a single time. The rearrangement joins TRBV5-1 to TRBJ2-5; D not certain. Trimming pared 4 bases from V and 0 bases from J, leaving 4 bases between. This CDR3 has 12 amino acids. Germline V gives CDR1 SGHRS, CDR2 YFSETQ. The chain's CDR3 is CASSVNQETQYF. The CDR3 DNA sequence: TGCGCCAGCAGCGTAAACCAAGAGACCCAGTACTTC.

The chain uses TRBV19 and TRBJ2-7, with TRBD2 as a possible D gene (5 bases). Germline CDR1 and CDR2: LNHDA and SQIVND (reference sequence). The CDR3 runs to 13 residues. Trimming pared 6 bases from V and 3 bases from J, leaving 12 bases between. The CDR3 region is CASRDPGDYEQYF. CDR3 DNA: TGTGCCAGTAGGGATCCCGGGGACTACGAGCAGTACTTC.

V usage is TRBV5-5 and J usage is TRBJ1-5; no clear D. The CDR3 is made up of 17 amino acids. Trimming shortened V by 4 bases and J by 5 bases, and 22 bases separated the two germline ends. Germline V lookup: CDR1 SGHKS, CDR2 YYEKEE (reference sequence). CDR3 nucleotide sequence: TGTGCCAGCAGCCACACCGCGGGCTTAGGCGGGGATCAGCCCCAGCATTTT. This gives the protein CASSHTAGLGGDQPQHF.

This clone has a handful of counts. The chain employs TRBV9 and TRBJ1-1, with 9 bases aligning to TRBD1. The length of the CDR3 is 15 residues. Per the germline V gene, CDR1 is SGDLS and CDR2 is YYNGEE. Trimming at V came to 4 bases and at J to 4 bases, leaving 8 bases not matched to a gene. CDR3 region: CASSPRDRGSTEAFF. The CDR3 DNA is TGTGCCAGCAGCCCCCGAGACAGGGGGAGCACTGAAGCTTTCTTT.

The rearrangement links TRBV6-5 to TRBJ2-7, with D unclear. From germline, CDR1 is MNHEY and CDR2 SVGAGI. CDR3 length: 11 amino acids. V gave up 4 bases and J gave up 2 bases, with 3 bases separating them. CDR3 loop: CASSSTYEQYF. Here the CDR3 DNA reads TGTGCCAGCAGTTCCACCTACGAGCAGTACTTC.

The J gene is TRBJ1-3, the V gene TRBV30; the match to TRBD1 covers 9 bases. Germline CDR1 is GTSNPN and CDR2 is SVGIG (reference sequence). V trimming: 5 bases; J trimming: 4 bases; junction bases outside the gene matches: 6. CDR3 length: 14 amino acids. CDR3 loop: CAWGRGQGGNTIYF. CDR3 DNA: TGTGCCTGGGGACGGGGACAGGGAGGAAACACCATATATTTT.

This clone has only one observation. The chain combines TRBV30 with TRBJ2-1, with D tentatively TRBD2 (6 bases). CDR3 length equals 14 residues. The V gene lost 2 bases and the J gene lost 6 bases, with 14 bases spanning the gap. Germline V gene data show CDR1 as GTSNPN and CDR2 as SVGIG (reference sequence). DNA of the CDR3: TGTGCCTGGAGTCCTCGGGGGACTCGCAATGAGCAGTTCTTC. This translates into CAWSPRGTRNEQFF.

The chain couples TRBV29-1 to TRBJ2-1; 9 positions agree with TRBD2. Trimming cost V 5 bases and J 5 bases; bases outside gene matches: 22. Germline values: CDR1 SQVTM, CDR2 ANQGSEA. The CDR3 loop spans 19 amino acids. CDR3 sequence reads: CSVRGGETEGLAFHNEQFF. The CDR3 coding sequence is TGCAGCGTTCGGGGAGGCGAGACAGAGGGACTAGCCTTCCACAATGAGCAGTTCTTC.

The chain joins TRBV6-4 to TRBJ2-3, with TRBD2 identical over 12 bases. This CDR3 is built from 16 residues. With 3 bases clipped from V and 2 bases from J, the junction kept 3 bases outside the gene matches. CDR1 and CDR2 (germline): MRHNA, SNTAGT. The CDR3 loop is CASSELAGGSTDTQYF. CDR3 nucleotide sequence: TGTGCCAGCAGTGAACTAGCGGGAGGTTCCACAGATACGCAGTATTTT.

The chain joins TRBV9 to TRBJ2-7; TRBD1 matches 9 bases. V shed 4 bases and J 3 bases; nucleotides not matched to a gene: 11. The CDR3 sequence is 16 residues long. Per germline, CDR1 SGDLS and CDR2 YYNGEE. CDR3 in DNA: TGTGCCAGCAGCCCAAACACCGGGACAGGGAACTACGAGCAGTACTTC. It encodes CASSPNTGTGNYEQYF.

V usage is TRBV28 and J usage is TRBJ2-3; TRBD2 matches at 10 bases. Trimming cost V 8 bases and J 0 bases; bases outside gene matches: 11. CDR1 and CDR2 from the germline V gene are MDHEN and SYDVKM. The CDR3 is made up of 17 amino acids. The CDR3 nucleotides are TGTGCCAGCCTAGAAAGCGGGAGGGGGACTAGCACAGATACGCAGTATTTT. Its protein is CASLESGRGTSTDTQYF.

The V call is TRBV19, the J call TRBJ2-7; 7 bases agree with TRBD1. The CDR3 is 15 amino acids. From germline, CDR1 is LNHDA and CDR2 SQIVND (reference sequence). J lost 2 bases, V lost 3 bases, and 7 bases had no gene match. This CDR3 is CASSMTGSSTYEQYF. CDR3 DNA: TGTGCCAGTAGTATGACAGGGTCGTCCACCTACGAGCAGTACTTC.

V usage is TRBV2 and J usage is TRBJ2-7; 8 bases fit TRBD2. Trimming removed 2 bases from V and 3 bases from J; junction bases left unmatched: 6. CDR1 and CDR2 from the germline V gene are SNHLY and FYNNEI. CDR3 size: 15 residues. The CDR3 nucleotides are TGTGCCAGCAGTGAAATTTTAAGCGGGAGCTACGAGCAGTACTTC. Encoded protein: CASSEILSGSYEQYF.

The chain joins TRBV9 to TRBJ1-6; D is undetermined. This CDR3 contains 15 residues. In germline, CDR1 is SGDLS, CDR2 YYNGEE. V was pared by 7 bases and J by 7 bases, with 18 bases between. CDR3 protein: CASATGSGVNSPLHF. CDR3 nucleotides: TGTGCCAGCGCCACGGGTTCGGGAGTAAATTCACCCCTCCACTTT.

This chain joins TRBV7-9 and TRBJ1-2, with D unclear. V was cut by 2 bases and J by 4 bases, with 8 bases left in between. CDR1 and CDR2 from the germline V gene are SEHNR and FQNEAQ (reference sequence). The CDR3 extends over 13 amino acids. The CDR3 loop is CASSLTEFYGYTF. CDR3 in DNA: TGTGCCAGCAGCTTAACAGAATTCTATGGCTACACCTTC. Complete variable domain (other parts from reference TRBV7-9 and TRBJ1-2): DTGVSQNPRHKITKRGQNVTFRCDPISEHNRLYWYRQTLGQGPEFLTYFQNEAQLEKSRLLSDRFSAERPKGSFSTLEIQRTEQGDSAMYLCASSLTEFYGYTFGSGTRLTVV.

The chain has TRBV7-3 and TRBJ2-3; D is possibly TRBD2 (5 bases). This CDR3 has 13 amino acids. V shed 3 bases and J shed 6 bases, with 10 bases lying between them. Germline CDR1 is SGHTA and CDR2 is FQGTGA. The CDR3 DNA is TGTGCCAGCAGCTTGGGTTCGGGGGATACGCAGTATTTT. It yields the protein CASSLGSGDTQYF.

The chain combines TRBV9 with TRBJ2-7, with a weak D call TRBD1 (6 bases). V dropped 2 bases and J dropped 1 base, with 13 bases sitting between them. The CDR3 runs 15 residues. CDR1 SGDLS and CDR2 YYNGEE come from the germline V gene. The CDR3 DNA reads TGTGCCAGCAGCGTCCATGGGCAGGGGTCCTACGAGCAGTACTTC. Its translation is CASSVHGQGSYEQYF.

The genes are TRBV5-4 and TRBJ1-2; tentatively, D is TRBD1 (5 bases). Germline V gene data show CDR1 as SGHNT and CDR2 as YYREEE (reference sequence). The CDR3 runs to 14 residues. Trimming left V 3 bases short and J 3 bases short, with 12 bases between. CDR3 in DNA: TGTGCCAGCAGCTCCCCGGGCAGGGACTATGGCTACACCTTC. Amino acid sequence: CASSSPGRDYGYTF.